This TCR beta chain was sequenced during a study of a mutant IDH1 vaccine in newly diagnosed glioma. Study-wide findings and caveats: Seemingly, pseudoprogression had no relation to changes in the top peripheral T cell clonotypes.

Details on this clone: Its cognate antigen is unknown.

The ends lost 7 bases at V and 3 bases at J; junction bases unmatched: 18. The CDR3 contains 17 residues. Germline V gene lookup returns CDR1 SQVTM and CDR2 ANQGSEA. Time point specified: baseline, week 1 (first vaccination visit). Indicated treatment: pre-vaccination baseline after standard-of-care therapy. Repertoires were generated with immunoSEQ multiplex PCR, while TCRdb's copy carries only in-frame clones and drops some. The sample has tens of thousands of clones; over 70% are singletons. The receptor was derived from a woman younger than 35 with glioma. Some clones in this sample may be carry-over from other donors' samples. The chain recombines TRBV29-1 with TRBJ2-3; 8 bases map to TRBD2. This specimen was peripheral blood mononuclear cells (PBMCs), taken from a glioma patient treated with radiotherapy, temozolomide or both. CDR3 sequence (DNA): TGCAGCGGAGGGGGGGTTATAGCGGGAAGGGGGACAGATACGCAGTATTTT. Its protein is CSGGGVIAGRGTDTQYF.